This T cell receptor (beta chain) derives from a study of shared clonotypes between healthy human individuals. Across the whole study: Serving as donors were two women and three men, whose ages spanned 18 to 49.

About this clone itself: Its antigen remains unknown. Other nucleotide sequences in the sample specify the same CDR3.

Germline V gene sequence: CDR1 SGDLS, CDR2 YYNGEE. Trimming left V 3 bases short and J 4 bases short, with 7 bases between. This CDR3 region has 12 residues. General study results and limits: A small donor pool kept down the genetic and exposure-history diversity that was represented.

Per the study methods: Filtering differed for immunoSEQ, which gave only junction sequences without quality scores. Only in-frame clones appear in the TCRdb table, and some are missing; sequencing was by immunoSEQ multiplex PCR. V, J and clone size reflect that table, while D and trimming were determined from the DNA. This table has about 320,000 clones, roughly 84% appearing once. Those who donated, Caucasian adults without exception, all lived in Nashville, Tennessee. The chain recombines TRBV9 with TRBJ1-1; D is possibly TRBD1 (5 bases). The sequence was collected from a young man in good health. Material for sequencing was memory CD8+ T cells sorted from blood. Regarding subset: CD45RO+ cells pooled with CCR7-negative TemRA cells. The CDR3 sequence is CASSAGGTEAFF. CDR3 in DNA: TGTGCCAGCAGCGCGGGGGGCACTGAAGCTTTCTTT.